This TCR beta chain emerged from a study of vaccination effects on CD4 cells after COVID-19. Background on the study: Vaccination of participants consisted of two doses of either the BNT162b2 or mRNA-1273 vaccine.

General observations from the study: The authors studied few convalescent patients and collected no early post-infection timepoints.

CDR1 and CDR2 from the germline V gene are SNHLY and FYNNEI. V was pared by 3 bases and J by 11 bases, with 8 bases between. This CDR3 has 11 residues. With respect to this clone: Its antigen is not identified.

Sequencing was performed with immunoSEQ multiplex PCR; in TCRdb, only in-frame clones are kept and a portion is missing. The sample contains roughly 25,000 clones, about 72% of which appear only once. Before sequencing, viral peptide pools were used by the ViraFEST assay to expand antigen-specific CD4+ T cells. Following 10 days of culture, CD4+ T cells were isolated. Vaccine recipients lacked prior SARS-CoV-2 infection and had negative nucleocapsid antibodies. For each well, 1.5 million to 2 million PBMC were cultured with 10 IU/ml IL-2 and approximately 10 ug/ml peptides. Half-medium replacement with IL-2 medium occurred on days 3 and 7.

The chain carries TRBV2 and TRBJ1-5; D ambiguous. The sample consisted of CD4+ T cells from PBMCs cultured with HCoV-OC43 spike peptides, taken before COVID-19 vaccination. Stated subset: HCoV-OC43 spike overlapping peptide pool stimulation. The sequence was obtained from a human donor who received a COVID-19 vaccine. The CDR3 sequence: CASSEIMAQHF. DNA of the CDR3: TGTGCCAGCAGTGAGATAATGGCCCAGCATTTT. Using reference TRBV2 and TRBJ1-5 for the parts outside the CDR3, the full variable domain is EPEVTQTPSHQVTQMGQEVILRCVPISNHLYFYWYRQILGQKVEFLVSFYNNEISEKSEIFDDQFSVERPDGSNFTLKIRSTKLEDSAMYFCASSEIMAQHFGDGTRLSIL.